The source of this T cell receptor beta chain is a study of T-cell reconstitution after alpha-beta-depleted transplantation in children. Study results and caveats: Several hundred expanded graft clones reportedly supplied alpha-beta T cells about two months after transplant. T-cell counts and diversity at one year following transplant were attributed mainly to newly produced T cells. Where some patients showed high TCRbeta diversity at day 60, it came from recipient T cells and thymic progenitors that had survived.

Germline CDR1 DFQATT, CDR2 SNEGSKA (reference sequence). V shed 3 bases, J shed 4 bases, and the junction held 2 bases outside the gene matches. This CDR3 region has 13 residues. Unique molecular identifiers were built into the TCRbeta library. TCRdb reprocessed the PCR reads via MiXCR and lists one record per CDR3 protein. This table holds hundreds of thousands of distinct CDR3 sequences, less than 15% found once. This clonotype was found many times. No antigen is known for it. The sequence derives from a girl between 2 and 10 years old with congenital amegakaryocytic thrombocytopenia, due to receive a stem cell transplant. The source material was PBMCs, sampled before TCRalphabeta/CD19-depleted stem cell transplant. The chain links TRBV20-1 to TRBJ1-2, with 10 bases that match TRBD1. Here the CDR3 reads CSARGDRGYGYTF. The CDR3 coding sequence is TGCAGTGCTAGGGGGGACAGGGGCTATGGCTACACCTTC.